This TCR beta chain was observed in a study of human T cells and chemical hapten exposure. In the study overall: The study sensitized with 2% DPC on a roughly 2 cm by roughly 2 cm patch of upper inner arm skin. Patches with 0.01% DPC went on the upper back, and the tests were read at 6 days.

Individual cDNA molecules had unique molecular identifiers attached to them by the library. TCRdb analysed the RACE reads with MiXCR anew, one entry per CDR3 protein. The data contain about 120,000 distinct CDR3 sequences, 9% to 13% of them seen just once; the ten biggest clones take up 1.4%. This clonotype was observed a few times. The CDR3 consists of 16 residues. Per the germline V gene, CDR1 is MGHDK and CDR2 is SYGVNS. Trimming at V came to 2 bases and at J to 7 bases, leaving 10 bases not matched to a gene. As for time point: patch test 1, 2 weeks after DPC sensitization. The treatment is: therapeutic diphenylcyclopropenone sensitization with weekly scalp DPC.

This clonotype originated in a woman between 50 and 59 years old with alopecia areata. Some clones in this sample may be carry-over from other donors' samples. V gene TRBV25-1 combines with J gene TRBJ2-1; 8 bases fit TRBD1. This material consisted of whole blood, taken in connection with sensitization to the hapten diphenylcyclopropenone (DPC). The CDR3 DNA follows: TGTGCCAGCAGTGAAGGAAGTAACAGGGGGTGGAATGAGCAGTTCTTC. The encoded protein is CASSEGSNRGWNEQFF.